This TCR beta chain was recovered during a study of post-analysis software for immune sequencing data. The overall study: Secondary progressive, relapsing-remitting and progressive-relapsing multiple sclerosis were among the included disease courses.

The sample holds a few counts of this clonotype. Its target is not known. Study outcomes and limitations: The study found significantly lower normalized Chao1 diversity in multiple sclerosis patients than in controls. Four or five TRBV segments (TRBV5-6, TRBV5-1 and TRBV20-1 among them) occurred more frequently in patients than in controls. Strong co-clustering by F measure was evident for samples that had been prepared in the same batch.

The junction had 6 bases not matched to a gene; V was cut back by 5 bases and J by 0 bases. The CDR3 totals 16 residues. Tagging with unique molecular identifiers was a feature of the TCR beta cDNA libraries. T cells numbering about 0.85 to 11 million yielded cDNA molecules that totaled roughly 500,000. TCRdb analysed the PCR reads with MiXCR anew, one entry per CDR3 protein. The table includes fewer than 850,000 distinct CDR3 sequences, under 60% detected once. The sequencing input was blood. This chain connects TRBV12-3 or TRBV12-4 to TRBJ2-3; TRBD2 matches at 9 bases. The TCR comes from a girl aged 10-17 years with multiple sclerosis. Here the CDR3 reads CASSRRLAASTDTQYF. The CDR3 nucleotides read TGTGCCAGCAGTCGCCGACTAGCGGCTAGCACAGATACGCAGTATTTT.